This T cell receptor beta chain appears in the sequencing data of a study of T cells in localized non-small cell lung cancer. Whole-study findings and limits: Peak T cell clonality was found in uninvolved adjacent lung, exceeding tumor. Tumor samples were not multi-region, leaving intratumor heterogeneity unexcluded. A higher density of T cells in blood coincided with extended overall survival. Paired adjacent lung recovered a median roughly 56 of the top 100 tumor clones.

This clone was found once. Its target is not known. There are 13 residues in the CDR3. Germline CDR1 is SGHTA and CDR2 is FQGNSA. Trimming pared 5 bases from V and 3 bases from J, leaving 11 bases between. The assay was immunoSEQ multiplex PCR, and TCRdb's table has in-frame clones only and misses some. The sample carries fewer than 30,000 clones, less than 95% recorded once. The sequence derives from a woman aged 35 to 75 with stage I lung adenocarcinoma. This sequence joins TRBV7-2 and TRBJ2-7; weak D call: TRBD2 (5 bases). The sample in question was peripheral blood, obtained before any cancer treatment. The chain's CDR3 is CASSTGMNYEQYF. Here the CDR3 DNA reads TGTGCCAGCAGCACCGGGATGAACTACGAGCAGTACTTC. Based on the CDR3 plus reference TRBV7-2 and TRBJ2-7, the full variable domain is GAGVSQSPSNKVTEKGKDVELRCDPISGHTALYWYRQSLGQGLEFLIYFQGNSAPDKSGLPSDRFSAERTGGSVSTLTIQRTQQEDSAVYLCASSTGMNYEQYFGPGTRLTVT.